One and the same sample provided the 14 T cell receptor beta chains below, sequenced in a study of blood T cells in healthy people across ages. For the second PCR, which ran for roughly 7 to 11 cycles, a sample-barcoded 5' primer and a J-beta primer mix were used. TCRdb reanalysed the 5' RACE reads using MiXCR and keeps one entry per CDR3 protein. The table shows approximately 2,000,000 distinct CDR3 sequences, with 39% occurring only once. Sequences were obtained from blood. The receptors were gathered from a human donor in good health.

This clonotype was detected a few times. The chain combines TRBV25-1 with TRBJ2-1, with D maybe TRBD2 (5 bases). V was pared by 0 bases and J by 6 bases, with 18 bases between. Germline CDR1 MGHDK, CDR2 SYGVNS. The CDR3 contains 17 residues. CDR3 bases: TGTGCCAGCAGTGAATATTTTCCATCGGAACGGGGCAATGAGCAGTTCTTC. Translation gives CASSEYFPSERGNEQFF.

The chain is built from TRBV2 and TRBJ2-7; 7 nucleotides align to TRBD1. With V trimmed by 6 bases and J by 7 bases, 12 bases remained unmatched. Looked up from germline, CDR1 is SNHLY and CDR2 is FYNNEI. CDR3 length: 14 amino acids. CDR3 in amino acids: CASSTGDSLNEQYF. The DNA of the CDR3 is TGTGCCAGCAGCACAGGGGACAGTTTGAATGAGCAGTACTTC.

CDR3 residues: CASSPVRERSYEQYF. The CDR3 DNA sequence: TGTGCCAGCTCACCTGTTAGAGAACGGTCCTACGAGCAGTACTTC. The rearrangement uses TRBV18 and TRBJ2-7; D gene unclear. The CDR3 runs to 15 residues. The V and J ends lost 3 bases and 1 base respectively, with 13 bases between them. From germline, CDR1 is KGHSH and CDR2 LQKENI.

The chain has TRBV10-3 and TRBJ1-2; D may be TRBD1 (6 bases). The CDR3 spans 12 residues. Trimming removed 7 bases at V and 8 bases at J, with 14 bases between. Germline CDR1 and CDR2: ENHRY and SYGVKD. Here the CDR3 reads CAIKPQTGGYTF. The DNA for the CDR3 is TGTGCCATCAAGCCCCAGACAGGAGGCTACACCTTC.

The V gene is TRBV10-3, the J gene TRBJ1-4; TRBD1 matches 8 bases. Germline V gene data show CDR1 as ENHRY and CDR2 as SYGVKD. With V trimmed by 4 bases and J by 8 bases, 6 bases remained unmatched. The CDR3 covers 14 residues. CDR3 region: CAISVGQGGEKLFF. The CDR3 DNA is TGTGCCATCAGTGTCGGACAGGGAGGAGAAAAACTGTTTTTT.

The J gene is TRBJ1-1, the V gene TRBV30; the D is unclear. Trimming left V 5 bases short and J 4 bases short, with 14 bases between. The CDR3 is 13 residues long. CDR1 is GTSNPN, CDR2 SVGIG, per germline (reference sequence). CDR3 nucleotide sequence: TGTGCCTGGGCCGGCGGTGGTAGCACTGAAGCTTTCTTT. Translation gives CAWAGGGSTEAFF.

The chain links TRBV12-3 or TRBV12-4 to TRBJ1-1; no reliable D call. Trimming cost V 7 bases and J 8 bases, with 14 bases left between them. The CDR3 extends over 12 amino acids. The CDR3, as DNA: TGTGCCAGCACCTATAGAGGAGCAGAAGCTTTCTTT. Protein: CASTYRGAEAFF.

This chain uses TRBV5-5 with TRBJ1-2; D ambiguous. The CDR3 sequence is 14 residues long. The V and J ends lost 4 bases and 4 bases respectively, with 14 bases between them. The V gene's germline CDR1 is SGHKS and CDR2 YYEKEE (reference sequence). DNA for the CDR3: TGTGCCAGCAGCACCGGGTCCAGCCTCTATGGCTACACCTTC. Protein sequence: CASSTGSSLYGYTF. Full variable domain (rest looked up from reference TRBV5-5 and TRBJ1-2): DAGVTQSPTHLIKTRGQQVTLRCSPISGHKSVSWYQQVLGQGPQFIFQYYEKEERGRGNFPDRFSARQFPNYSSELNVNALLLGDSALYLCASSTGSSLYGYTFGSGTRLTVV.

V gene TRBV14 combines with J gene TRBJ2-1; D is uncertain. TRBJ2-7 explains the end of the DNA better; the J call may be wrong. The germline V gene encodes CDR1 SGHDN and CDR2 FVKESK. The CDR3 spans 15 residues. The CDR3 sequence: CASSQEGPLYNEQYF. The CDR3 DNA follows: TGTGCCAGCAGCCAAGAGGGCCCCCTTTACAATGAGCAGTACTTC.

CDR3 sequence: CASTFQDNYGYTF. CDR3 DNA: TGTGCCAGCACCTTTCAGGATAACTATGGCTACACCTTC. The chain uses TRBV2 and TRBJ1-2; D gene uncertain. CDR3 length equals 13 residues. Trimming cost V 7 bases and J 1 base, with 10 bases left between them. Germline V lookup: CDR1 SNHLY, CDR2 FYNNEI. Full variable domain (missing parts from reference TRBV2 and TRBJ1-2): EPEVTQTPSHQVTQMGQEVILRCVPISNHLYFYWYRQILGQKVEFLVSFYNNEISEKSEIFDDQFSVERPDGSNFTLKIRSTKLEDSAMYFCASTFQDNYGYTFGSGTRLTVV.

About this clonotype: Without the conserved terminal phenylalanine or tryptophan, this CDR3 likely stems from a read error. V and J are TRBV6-2 or TRBV6-3 and TRBJ2-1; the match to TRBD2 covers 8 bases. This CDR3 has 15 amino acids. Germline V lookup: CDR1 MNHEY, CDR2 SVGEGT. The ends lost 2 bases at V and 3 bases at J; junction bases unmatched: 3. The chain's CDR3 is CASSYGLAGYNEQFC. The CDR3 DNA reads as TGTGCCAGCAGTTACGGGCTAGCGGGCTACAATGAGCAGTTCTGC.

The rearrangement uses TRBV12-3 or TRBV12-4 and TRBJ1-5; a possible D gene is TRBD1 (5 bases). The ends were cut back, 4 bases at V and 8 bases at J, with 21 bases in the middle. The CDR3 extends over 16 amino acids. Here the CDR3 reads CASSSRPGTGVKPQHF. DNA for the CDR3: TGTGCCAGCAGTTCACGACCCGGGACGGGGGTGAAGCCCCAGCATTTT.

V and J are TRBV18 and TRBJ1-1; TRBD1 might be the D (5 bases). V was trimmed by 4 bases and J by 1 base, leaving 13 bases between them. This CDR3 comprises 15 residues. In germline, CDR1 is KGHSH, CDR2 LQKENI. CDR3 residues: CASSQNGGENTEAFF. CDR3 bases: TGTGCCAGCTCACAGAACGGGGGTGAGAACACTGAAGCTTTCTTT.

The chain couples TRBV12-3 or TRBV12-4 to TRBJ1-6, with D uncertain. This CDR3 region has 12 residues. The V and J ends lost 2 bases and 9 bases respectively, with 5 bases between them. Here the CDR3 DNA reads TGTGCCAGCAGTTTATTGAGTTCACCCCTCCACTTT. This gives the protein CASSLLSSPLHF.